The 5 T cell receptor beta chains below all came from one sample that was sequenced in a study. TCRdb reprocessed the 5' RACE reads via MiXCR and lists one record per CDR3 protein. In the table there are 25,000 to 40,000 distinct CDR3 sequences, roughly 24% of which are singletons. The material sequenced was memory CD4+ T cells sorted from blood. Described subset: memory CD4+ T cells, CD4+CD45RO+CD25-. The receptors shown here come from a female donor with breast cancer.

The sample holds a few counts of this clonotype. The chain joins TRBV7-2 to TRBJ2-7; unclear D gene. The CDR3 is 12 residues long. Germline lookup yields CDR1 SGHTA and CDR2 FQGNSA. The V end was cut by 5 bases, the J end by 4 bases, with 9 bases between. CDR3 protein: CASSPRWYEQYF. As DNA, the CDR3 is TGTGCCAGCAGCCCTCGCTGGTACGAGCAGTACTTC.

This clonotype was detected many times. This chain joins TRBV4-1 and TRBJ2-1; 8 nucleotides align to TRBD1. The germline CDR1 and CDR2 sequences are MGHRA and YSYEKL. The CDR3 is made up of 14 amino acids. The V and J ends lost 4 bases and 4 bases, in that order; junction bases with no gene match: 3. CDR3 DNA: TGCGCCAGCAGCCCCGGACAGGGTTACAATGAGCAGTTCTTC. Its protein is CASSPGQGYNEQFF.

The chain carries TRBV7-2 and TRBJ1-4; no clear D. Trimming shortened V by 5 bases and J by 7 bases, and 17 bases separated the two germline ends. The CDR3 is 15 residues long. The germline V gene encodes CDR1 SGHTA and CDR2 FQGNSA. CDR3 coding DNA: TGTGCCAGCAGCACCACCCGAGCTCAAGGTGAAAAACTGTTTTTT. Protein product: CASSTTRAQGEKLFF. Full variable domain (missing parts from reference TRBV7-2 and TRBJ1-4): GAGVSQSPSNKVTEKGKDVELRCDPISGHTALYWYRQSLGQGLEFLIYFQGNSAPDKSGLPSDRFSAERTGGSVSTLTIQRTQQEDSAVYLCASSTTRAQGEKLFFGSGTQLSVL.

V is TRBV11-2 and J is TRBJ2-1; the match to TRBD2 covers 8 bases. In germline, CDR1 is SGHAT, CDR2 FQNNGV. The CDR3 runs to 18 residues. Germline trimming cut 4 bases from V and 8 bases from J; bases unmatched to any gene: 19. The CDR3 is CASSSPPLSSGRMDEQFF. CDR3 DNA: TGTGCCAGCAGCTCACCGCCTTTATCCAGCGGGAGAATGGATGAGCAGTTCTTC. The variable domain in full, with the rest retrieved from reference TRBV11-2 and TRBJ2-1, is EAGVAQSPRYKIIEKRQSVAFWCNPISGHATLYWYQQILGQGPKLLIQFQNNGVVDDSQLPKDRFSAERLKGVDSTLKIQPAKLEDSAVYLCASSSPPLSSGRMDEQFFGPGTRLTVL.

This clonotype came up many times. The rearrangement links TRBV20-1 to TRBJ1-5; weak D call: TRBD1 (6 bases). V was cut by 2 bases and J by 5 bases, with 13 bases left in between. The germline V gene has CDR1 DFQATT and CDR2 SNEGSKA (reference sequence). The CDR3 is made up of 14 amino acids. The CDR3 region is CSARIGGPHQPQHF. The DNA for the CDR3 is TGCAGTGCTAGAATCGGGGGCCCTCATCAGCCCCAGCATTTT.